The next 23 T cell receptor beta chains were all read from a single sample in a study of T-cell memory formation after mild COVID-19. Each CDR3 protein gets one entry after TCRdb re-called the 5' RACE reads with MiXCR. The table lists under 550,000 distinct CDR3 sequences, roughly 18% of them singletons. Sequencing was done on a sample of PBMCs or a T cell subset sorted from them (not recorded which). These receptors all stem from a man between 18 and 29 years old who had mild COVID-19 (a few samples of this study predate the infection). Cell type and time point are not known.

This clonotype came up many times. The chain uses TRBV11-2 and TRBJ1-6; no reliable D call. Germline V gives CDR1 SGHAT, CDR2 FQNNGV. V dropped 1 base and J dropped 10 bases, with 11 bases sitting between them. CDR3 size: 14 residues. CDR3 sequence: CASSLAVAESPLHF. CDR3 nucleotide sequence: TGTGCCAGCAGCTTAGCCGTGGCTGAGTCACCCCTCCACTTT.

In this sample, this clonotype turned up many times. This sequence joins TRBV19 and TRBJ1-1, with D unresolved. The CDR3 consists of 11 residues. The germline V and J ends were trimmed by 5 bases and 14 bases, with 15 bases remaining between them. Germline CDR1 reads LNHDA; CDR2 reads SQIVND (reference sequence). The CDR3 loop reads CASSFSLQTFF. CDR3 in DNA: TGTGCCAGTAGTTTCTCCCTCCAAACCTTCTTT.

The chain recombines TRBV7-6 with TRBJ1-1; D remains unclear. This CDR3 is 14 amino acids long. CDR1 and CDR2 (germline): SGHVS, FNYEAQ. Trimming removed 3 bases from V and 3 bases from J, with 11 bases in between. CDR3 DNA sequence: TGTGCCAGCAGCTTCCCGGAAAAGCACACTGAAGCTTTCTTT. Translated: CASSFPEKHTEAFF.

This clonotype was seen ten or more times. The rearrangement uses TRBV4-2 and TRBJ2-2, with TRBD2 as a possible D gene (5 bases). Between the trimmed V and J ends, which lost 0 bases and 5 bases, there was a span of 10 bases. The CDR3 has 15 residues. Germline loops: CDR1 LGHNA, CDR2 YNFKEQ. Here the CDR3 DNA reads TGTGCCAGCAGCCAAGAGCTGGGGAGTACCGGGGAGCTGTTTTTT. Translating gives CASSQELGSTGELFF.

This clonotype was seen more than once but under ten times. The chain has TRBV6-2 or TRBV6-3 and TRBJ2-7; the D gene is possibly TRBD1 (6 bases). The germline CDR1 and CDR2 sequences are MNHEY and SVGEGT. V lost 6 bases, J lost 3 bases, and 9 bases lay in between. CDR3 length: 12 residues. The CDR3, as DNA: TGTGCCAGCAGCCGCAGGGGCTACGAGCAGTACTTC. It yields the protein CASSRRGYEQYF.

V gene TRBV3-1 combines with J gene TRBJ1-1; D might be TRBD1 (6 bases). The V gene's germline CDR1 is LGHDT and CDR2 YNNKEL (reference sequence). CDR3 size: 14 residues. V was clipped by 4 bases and J by 6 bases, with 15 bases between them. For the CDR3, the DNA is TGTGCCAGCAGCCCTAACTACAGGGATTCTGAAGCTTTCTTT. Residues: CASSPNYRDSEAFF.

This clonotype was detected a few times. This chain uses TRBV15 with TRBJ2-3, with 7 bases matching TRBD2. Trimming took 1 base from V and 2 from J; bases not matched to a gene: 15. The CDR3 has 19 residues. Germline V lookup: CDR1 LNHNV, CDR2 YYDKDF (reference sequence). The CDR3 nucleotides are TGTGCCACCAGCAGAGGTCTGTACGGCGGGGGAGGATACACAGATACGCAGTATTTT. Residues: CATSRGLYGGGGYTDTQYF.

V and J are TRBV7-2 and TRBJ2-3, with D perhaps matching TRBD1 or TRBD2 (5 bases each). Germline V gene data show CDR1 as SGHTA and CDR2 as FQGNSA. CDR3 length: 16 amino acids. The germline V and J ends were trimmed by 2 bases and 1 base, with 13 bases remaining between them. The CDR3 DNA sequence: TGTGCCAGCAGCTTATTGGGGGACGGGGGCACAGATACGCAGTATTTT. It specifies CASSLLGDGGTDTQYF.

The chain carries TRBV10-3 and TRBJ1-5; D is unclear. Germline CDR1 and CDR2: ENHRY and SYGVKD. This CDR3 has 14 amino acids. V lost 0 bases, J lost 9 bases, and 12 bases lay in between. The CDR3 is CAISESLAGRPQHF. The CDR3 bases are TGTGCCATCAGTGAGTCTCTGGCTGGTCGGCCCCAGCATTTT.

At least ten counts were recorded for this clonotype. V gene TRBV10-3 combines with J gene TRBJ2-5; D is unresolved. This CDR3 comprises 15 residues. Trimming took 0 bases from V and 4 from J, leaving 12 bases between them. The V gene's germline CDR1 is ENHRY and CDR2 SYGVKD. The CDR3 spells CAISESGRQIETQYF. The CDR3 coding sequence is TGTGCCATCAGTGAGTCGGGCCGACAAATAGAGACCCAGTACTTC.

This chain uses TRBV7-2 with TRBJ2-3; D perhaps matches TRBD2 (6 bases). Trimming left V 5 bases short and J 2 bases short, with 20 bases between. This CDR3 comprises 17 residues. Germline lookup yields CDR1 SGHTA and CDR2 FQGNSA. CDR3 loop: CASSRRFGRGVTDTQYF. As DNA, the CDR3 is TGTGCCAGCAGCCGTAGGTTTGGGCGGGGAGTCACAGATACGCAGTATTTT.

This clonotype occurred a few times. The chain uses TRBV20-1 and TRBJ1-2, with D maybe TRBD1 (5 bases). The CDR3 is made up of 13 amino acids. V lost 4 bases, J lost 4 bases, and 13 bases lay in between. Germline V gene lookup returns CDR1 DFQATT and CDR2 SNEGSKA (reference sequence). The CDR3 nucleotides are TGCAGTGCTACTACAGGAGGGGTCTATGGCTACACCTTC. Residues: CSATTGGVYGYTF.

This clonotype has more than one count but fewer than ten. The chain carries TRBV7-3 and TRBJ2-1, with 8 positions matching TRBD2. Germline values: CDR1 SGHTA, CDR2 FQGTGA. The CDR3 totals 16 residues. The J segment lost 4 bases and the V segment lost 5 bases, leaving 10 bases of the junction unmatched. This chain's CDR3 is CASSPPGGGGYNEQFF. The CDR3 coding sequence is TGTGCCAGCAGCCCTCCGGGTGGCGGGGGGTACAATGAGCAGTTCTTC.

The table lists this clonotype with a few counts. The chain is built from TRBV6-2 or TRBV6-3 and TRBJ1-6; perhaps TRBD1 as D (5 bases). The CDR3 extends over 13 amino acids. Germline V gives CDR1 MNHEY, CDR2 SVGEGT. Trimming stripped 4 bases from V and 8 bases from J, with 9 bases between. The CDR3 coding sequence is TGTGCCAGCAGTTTCAGGGAACATTCACCCCTCCACTTT. Protein product: CASSFREHSPLHF.

This chain uses TRBV5-1 with TRBJ2-7; 15 nucleotides align to TRBD2. The germline V gene has CDR1 SGHRS and CDR2 YFSETQ. The CDR3 is 17 amino acids. The trim removed 4 bases at V and 0 bases at J, leaving 5 bases unmatched. The CDR3: CASSAGLAGGVSYEQYF. CDR3 DNA: TGCGCCAGCAGCGCCGGACTAGCGGGGGGGGTCTCCTACGAGCAGTACTTC.

The genes are TRBV18 and TRBJ1-4, with 7 nucleotides matching TRBD1. Germline CDR1 is KGHSH and CDR2 is LQKENI. V lost 3 bases, J lost 4 bases, and 5 bases stayed unmatched. This CDR3 is built from 15 residues. CDR3 DNA sequence: TGTGCCAGCTCACCTCCGGGACAGCTTAATGAAAAACTGTTTTTT. It translates to CASSPPGQLNEKLFF. Variable domain in full (rest from reference TRBV18 and TRBJ1-4): NAGVMQNPRHLVRRRGQEARLRCSPMKGHSHVYWYRQLPEEGLKFMVYLQKENIIDESGMPKERFSAEFPKEGPSILRIQQVVRGDSAAYFCASSPPGQLNEKLFFGSGTQLSVL.

This chain connects TRBV5-5 to TRBJ1-6; no firm D call. With 4 bases removed from V and 9 bases from J, the gap between germline ends came to 14 bases. CDR1 and CDR2 from the germline V gene are SGHKS and YYEKEE (reference sequence). This CDR3 contains 14 residues. Here the CDR3 reads CASSGGSVTSPLHF. The CDR3 nucleotides are TGTGCCAGCAGCGGTGGTTCCGTTACTTCACCCCTCCACTTT. The full variable domain, completed using reference TRBV5-5 and TRBJ1-6, is DAGVTQSPTHLIKTRGQQVTLRCSPISGHKSVSWYQQVLGQGPQFIFQYYEKEERGRGNFPDRFSARQFPNYSSELNVNALLLGDSALYLCASSGGSVTSPLHFGNGTRLTVT.

The chain joins TRBV4-1 to TRBJ1-4; a possible D gene is TRBD1 (6 bases). Germline CDR1 and CDR2: MGHRA and YSYEKL. Trimming shortened V by 3 bases and J by 11 bases, and 16 bases separated the two germline ends. The CDR3 totals 14 residues. CDR3 coding DNA: TGCGCCAGCAGCCAGAATCGACAGGTTTGGAAACTGTTTTTT. Translated: CASSQNRQVWKLFF.

The J gene is TRBJ2-5, the V gene TRBV24-1; the D is unclear. The CDR3 consists of 17 residues. With 1 base removed from V and 0 bases from J, the gap between germline ends came to 14 bases. Germline loops: CDR1 KGHDR, CDR2 SFDVKD. The CDR3 region has the DNA TGTGCCACCAGTGATTTACGCGGACCATTGGACCAAGAGACCCAGTACTTC. Its protein is CATSDLRGPLDQETQYF.

This clonotype was detected a few times. The J gene is TRBJ2-1, the V gene TRBV20-1; D tentatively reads TRBD1 or TRBD2 (5 bases each). The CDR3 is 14 amino acids. Between the trimmed V and J ends, which lost 1 base and 7 bases, there was a span of 14 bases. Germline V lookup: CDR1 DFQATT, CDR2 SNEGSKA (reference sequence). The CDR3 protein is CSARAGTARNEQFF. Written as DNA, the CDR3 is TGCAGTGCTAGAGCCGGGACGGCACGGAATGAGCAGTTCTTC.

V is TRBV6-1 and J is TRBJ1-1, with a weak D call TRBD1 (5 bases). V lost 3 bases and J lost 8, with 13 bases in between. CDR1 is MNHNS and CDR2 is SASEGT in the germline V gene. This CDR3 region has 13 residues. The CDR3: CASSDRQGIEAFF. As DNA, the CDR3 is TGTGCCAGCAGTGACCGGCAGGGAATCGAAGCTTTCTTT.

V gene TRBV7-3 combines with J gene TRBJ2-2; the D gene is possibly TRBD2 (5 bases). V was clipped by 5 bases and J by 3 bases, with 19 bases between them. CDR3 length: 17 residues. CDR1 and CDR2 from the germline V gene are SGHTA and FQGTGA. The CDR3 is CASSPSGGRYYTGELFF. The CDR3 bases are TGTGCCAGCAGCCCCTCAGGTGGGAGATACTACACCGGGGAGCTGTTTTTT.

The chain combines TRBV10-3 with TRBJ2-2, with D perhaps matching TRBD2 (5 bases). Germline values: CDR1 ENHRY, CDR2 SYGVKD. V was shortened by 7 bases and J by 5 bases, with 17 bases between the two germline ends. The CDR3 extends over 15 amino acids. CDR3 sequence reads: CAITPWASPTGELFF. CDR3 DNA sequence: TGTGCCATCACTCCCTGGGCTAGCCCAACCGGGGAGCTGTTTTTT.